The T cell receptor beta chain under discussion was sequenced for a study of cytomegalovirus exposure and HLA in healthy donors. Study as a whole: Most donors, roughly 84% of some 400 genotyped, fell in the Caucasian-associated ancestry cluster.

A multiplex PCR was run with 60 Vbeta primers and 13 Jbeta primers. Clones were sequenced by immunoSEQ multiplex PCR, and TCRdb holds only the in-frame ones, with some missing. The sample yields over 200,000 clones, roughly 87% seen once. In regard to this clone: The same CDR3 arises from other DNA sequences in this sample as well.

Nominally healthy donors provided the samples, though records likely missed some immune exposures. The sequenced sample consisted of PBMCs. This clonotype was obtained from a man aged 40-55 years in good health and CMV-seropositive.

CDR3 loop: CASSLAGAQPQHF. For the CDR3, the DNA is TGTGCCAGCAGTTTAGCAGGGGCACAGCCCCAGCATTTT. The genes are TRBV27 and TRBJ1-5; possibly TRBD1 for D (6 bases). Trimming left V 2 bases short and J 7 bases short, with 9 bases between. This CDR3 has 13 residues. Per germline, CDR1 MNHEY and CDR2 SMNVEV (reference sequence).